The following is a T cell receptor (beta chain) sequence with its context. What it binds is unknown. Germline lookup yields CDR1 MDHEN and CDR2 SYDVKM. Trimming removed 6 bases at V and 0 bases at J, with 11 bases between. CDR3 length: 14 residues. These data belong to a study of cytomegalovirus exposure and HLA in healthy donors. Broader study findings: Among the most significant clusters, several appeared linked to common viral pathogens in a later analysis.

The PCR was carried out with 60 Vbeta primers and 13 Jbeta primers. Clones were sequenced by immunoSEQ multiplex PCR, and TCRdb holds only the in-frame ones, with some missing. Of roughly 180,000 clones in the sample, roughly 80% are singletons; the top ten hold roughly 1%. The specimen was PBMCs. This receptor was identified in a man aged 25-45 years in good health and CMV-seronegative. The rearrangement links TRBV28 to TRBJ1-1; TRBD1 might be the D (6 bases). The CDR3 DNA is TGTGCCAGCAGCTCAGGGGCCTTGAACACTGAAGCTTTCTTT. This gives the protein CASSSGALNTEAFF.